The clone carrying this T cell receptor (beta chain) has a count of ten or more. Two rounds of multiplex PCR amplified TCR beta CDR3 from genomic DNA. Round-one PCR had primers specific to each TRBV and TRBJ gene. TCRdb ran MiXCR on the multiplex PCR reads and lists one entry per CDR3 protein. The data show fewer than 30,000 distinct CDR3 sequences, about 32% seen once. Germline values: CDR1 SNHLY, CDR2 FYNNEI. This CDR3 comprises 11 residues. V was shortened by 6 bases and J by 6 bases, with 9 bases between the two germline ends. This sample was taken from a study of prognosis after radiotherapy for stage I lung cancer.

Here the sequenced sample was PBMCs, taken before or after stereotactic body radiation therapy (not recorded which). The sequence was collected from a donor older than 45 with non-small cell lung cancer. The rearrangement joins TRBV2 to TRBJ2-7, with D hard to call. CDR3 region: CASRAFGEQYF. Here the CDR3 DNA reads TGTGCCAGCAGGGCGTTCGGCGAGCAGTACTTC. Looking up the rest from reference TRBV2 and TRBJ2-7 gives the full variable domain: EPEVTQTPSHQVTQMGQEVILRCVPISNHLYFYWYRQILGQKVEFLVSFYNNEISEKSEIFDDQFSVERPDGSNFTLKIRSTKLEDSAMYFCASRAFGEQYFGPGTRLTVT.